Sequencing of this T cell receptor beta chain was carried out in a study of cytomegalovirus exposure and HLA in healthy donors (dated by TCRdb to 2016 to 2017). In terms of the full investigation: An earlier analysis of some 550 of the donors reported approximately 300 Gb of sequence data and 117 million unique TCR beta sequences from approximately 180 million T cells. To study patterns of TCR occurrence, a later analysis re-analyzed previously published TCR beta repertoires from around 660 donors and added high-resolution HLA genotyping. A few DR-DQ haplotypes were treated as single units for association and clustering because of strong linkage in the cohort. The aim of the study was to test whether cataloging public T cell receptors could identify signatures of past pathogen exposure. An early release that covered around 590 HLA-typed donors contained about 300 gigabases of sequencing data and about 84 million unique TCR sequences. Among a few hundred genotyped donors of the cohort, an average of around 240,000 unique TCR beta nucleotide sequences were sequenced per donor, roughly a sixth of them non-productive. To predict cytomegalovirus infection status, the study brought together high-throughput TCR immunosequencing, statistical association of individual TCRs with disease status, and machine learning. A later genetic analysis took genome-wide SNP genotypes for about 60% of the roughly 670 donors and used that subset as a discovery cohort. Using immunosequencing, the study profiled T cell repertoires from around 670 subjects and related those repertoires to cytomegalovirus serostatus. Donor age, sex, ethnicity and CMV serostatus were compiled alongside the repertoire data. An earlier analysis of some 500 of the donors applied high-throughput TCR beta sequencing to assess whether each TCR beta V gene segment acted as functional or pseudogenic. Every repertoire in the discovery cohort had been generated on one and the same sequencing platform. The genetic ancestry cluster associated with self-reported Caucasian donors included roughly four fifths of the 398 genotyped donors. Besides the first cohort of roughly 640 subjects, a separate validation cohort made up of 95 to 150 different subjects was used. Typing coverage differed by locus: A, B, C, DRB1 and DQB1 were typed in about 620-630 donors, DQA1 in about 510, DPA1 in around 600, and DPB1 in 450 to 490. The later analysis used no new phenotypic data to find candidate immune exposures, relying instead on TCR beta sequences and their occurrence across donors. HLA typing covered class I and class II loci at four-digit resolution. What the research found in general, with its limitations: Broadly in line with IMGT annotations, most TCR beta V segments showed up in productive rearrangements about 87% or about 30% of the time in an earlier analysis of several hundred of the donors. Several of the top co-occurrence clusters appeared to be linked to parvovirus B19, influenza, CMV and Epstein-Barr virus, according to a later analysis. It was suggested by the authors that the approach could potentially be generalized to other disease states and immunological phenotypes. Because HLA typing was missing for some donors at each locus, association tests included only the typed subset. The study listed 150 to 200 TCR beta chains as associated with cytomegalovirus. Compared with equally common non-associated chains, HLA-associated TCR beta chains in a later analysis were more clonally expanded and had lower generation probabilities. Across donors, most TCR sequences were observed very rarely, whereas some public TCRs were present in many individuals. The cohort was sequenced for TCR beta chains only, and without alpha or paired-chain data the features that could be detected were limited. The earlier analysis of approximately 590 of the donors excluded approximately 17 rarely observed V segments, including chromosome 9 orphons, because counts were too low. Correlated functional status among segregating V segments might be attributable to linkage disequilibrium, but an unknown experimental factor could not be ruled out. A further reported finding was that TCR beta sequences accurately predicted the HLA-A and HLA-B alleles for most subjects in the first cohort. At a false discovery rate of 0.05, a later analysis linked some 18,000 TCR beta sequences to specific HLA alleles. The only immune exposure information available for the cohort was CMV serostatus. Strong co-occurrence of HLA alleles, especially DR and DQ, made assigning TCR associations to individual alleles difficult. Compared with the roughly 700-donor mean, donors in an Asian-associated ancestry cluster had fewer N-insertions in productive TCRs, according to a later genetic analysis. A group of highly shared sequence variants was considered likely to be a technical artifact of the sequencing pipeline. A later analysis found that TCR association rates varied across HLA loci, with DRB1 alleles showing the most associated TCRs and HLA-C alleles the fewest. According to a later analysis, most CMV-associated TCR beta chains appeared to be HLA-restricted, and the HLA associations seemed to be driven largely by CMV exposure. V-gene and J-gene trimming of TCR beta chains was associated with a missense DCLRE1C variant in a later genetic analysis, and the association was replicated in an independent cohort. Cytomegalovirus status was reported to be diagnosed by the classifier with high specificity and sensitivity in both the original and validation cohorts. Presence/absence analyses assumed roughly uniform sequencing depth across donors, an assumption that may not hold. A few of the identified cytomegalovirus-associated TCR beta chains were confirmed in vitro to be specific for cytomegalovirus antigens.

For this clone: Its cognate antigen has yet to be identified. No base qualities exist here, and no much larger clone lies one base off it.

The cohort was made up of about 610 healthy bone marrow donors. All cohort members were sampled while nominally healthy, although unrecorded immune exposures were likely present. The donor was CMV seronegative and belonged to the group of several hundred seronegative cohort members. A peripheral blood sample was provided by each donor, and peripheral blood mononuclear cells were used for TCR beta sequencing. Genomic DNA extraction from the blood cell samples was performed with the Qiagen DNeasy Blood Extraction Kit. The library was obtained by the immunoSEQ multiplex PCR assay. The multiplex PCR relied on a mix of 60 forward primers for TCR Vbeta segments and 13 reverse primers for TCR Jbeta segments. Amplification of the CDR3 region of rearranged TCR beta genes was performed with a multiplex PCR assay on genomic DNA. The amplified TCR beta libraries were sequenced on the Illumina HiSeq System as 87-base-pair reads. From the authors' description of their analysis: Across the 700 or so repertoires, a later analysis counted 78 million or so unique TCR beta chains, 9.5 million to 12 million of which were shared by at least two donors. Raw reads were error-corrected and collapsed into unique sequences with a nearest-neighbor algorithm that merged closely related sequences to remove PCR and sequencing errors. CDR3 sequences were aligned to IMGT reference sequences to assign V, D and J gene segments. For a sequence to be retained, a match of at least six nucleotides to both a V gene segment and a J gene segment was required. A rearrangement counted as productive if the CDR3 had no stop codons and remained in frame with V and J, and every other rearrangement counted as non-productive. CDR3 was defined according to IMGT convention as the region running from the second conserved V-encoded cysteine to the conserved J-encoded phenylalanine. The earlier analysis of 550 to 650 of the donors excluded any sequence lacking an unambiguous match to a single V gene segment. An earlier analysis of a few hundred of the donors called V segments functional above 56.7% productive rearrangements and segregating when the between-donor standard deviation exceeded 5%. A statistical classification framework was developed to diagnose cytomegalovirus status using the catalog of TCR beta chain sequences. In a later analysis, TCR nucleotide sequences were compared against IMGT/GENE-DB human TR gene sequences so that V and J genes could be assigned. A later analysis assigned CDR3 sequences and most-parsimonious VDJ recombination scenarios with the TCRdist pipeline. In a later analysis, every TCR beta chain was defined by the combination of its CDR3 amino acid sequence and its V-gene family, and reads without a unique V-gene family were dropped. As a way to deal with suspected cross-contamination and a sequencing artifact, a later analysis dropped approximately 590 nucleotide sequences that were highly shared and had low generation probability. A later analysis calculated a clonal expansion index for each public chain from normalized within-repertoire ranks of inferred template counts. A later analysis computed generation probabilities with a VDJ recombination model fitted to out-of-frame rearrangements, and checked the results against IGoR. In a later analysis, TCR-TCR, TCR-HLA and TCR-CMV co-occurrence was scored with hypergeometric tests, and a repertoire-size bias correction was applied to TCR pairs. False discovery rates were estimated in a later analysis by permuting HLA or CMV assignments 20 times. In a later analysis, co-occurring TCRs were grouped using DBSCAN, with TCRdist sequence similarity added in when clustering inside HLA-allele-positive subsets. Co-occurrence clustering excluded repertoires with fewer than 30,000 or more than 120,000 public chains, plus five with anomalous nucleotide sharing. TCRdb mirrors the immuneACCESS table, restricted to in-frame sequences. Some clones are absent from its copies; in checked studies, under half trace to an unresolved V gene, and the reason for the others is unknown. V, J and clone size were drawn from that table, and D and trimming were deduced from the DNA. The sample yields tens of thousands of clones; roughly 79% were counted once. About 3.1% of the sample is held by the ten biggest clonotypes.

The sequence came from a man aged 45 to 65 in good health and CMV-seronegative. The sample taken for sequencing was PBMCs.

The DNA is TGTGCCAGCAGTGCCTCCGGTGGGGGCTCGAGAACAGATACGCAGTATTTT. Its protein is CASSASGGGSRTDTQYF. The sequence is built from TRBV6-1 and TRBJ2-3, with a weak D call of TRBD1 (6 bases match). As encoded in the germline V gene, CDR1 is MNHNS while CDR2 is SASEGT. V drops 4 bases and J drops 3 bases, leaving 20 bases in between. The CDR3 measures 17 amino acids from cysteine to phenylalanine. Only the CDR3 region is kept as DNA, spanning 51 bases read in frame from base 1.